This entry is about one T cell receptor beta chain. It lacks a known antigen. Per-base quality was not reported, and no clone a single base away is much larger than it. The method behind the library was the immunoSEQ multiplex PCR assay. TCRdb mirrors the immuneACCESS table, restricted to in-frame sequences. Some clones are absent from its copies; in checked studies, under half trace to an unresolved V gene, and the reason for the others is unknown. Here the sample has 85,000 to 90,000 clones; about 91% occur a single time. The ten top clones hold roughly 1.9% of the sample. This sample is drawn from a study of T cell changes during pregnancy in multiple sclerosis (dated by TCRdb to between 2018 and 2020). Turning to the overall study: The study looked at changes in the T cell repertoire across pregnancy in women with multiple sclerosis.

V loses 4 bases of germline sequence and J loses 7 bases, and the interval between the two ends is 12 bases. The germline V gene yields SGHRS for CDR1 and YFSETQ for CDR2. From cysteine to phenylalanine, the CDR3 is 14 amino acids long. Only the CDR3 portion is preserved as DNA: 42 bases, with reading frame beginning at the first base. This chain joins TRBV5-1 to TRBJ1-6; confidence is insufficient to name the D gene. Here the sequenced sample was peripheral blood, taken in the first trimester of pregnancy. This sequence was found in a female donor in good health, enrolled as a control in a pregnancy study. CDR3 protein: CASSLDGFNSPLHF. In nucleotides, the sequence is TGCGCCAGCAGCCTGGACGGGTTCAATTCACCCCTCCACTTT.